Listed below are T cell receptor beta chains from one sample, sequenced in a study of control samples from healthy donors and cancer patients. TCRdb's table, derived via immunoSEQ multiplex PCR, lists solely in-frame clones and lacks some. The sample has over 200,000 clones, approximately 80% seen once; the top ten hold roughly 14%. Material for sequencing was PBMCs. These TCRs come from a woman aged 55 to 70 with lung cancer. CDR3s include the opening cysteine and the closing phenylalanine or tryptophan. A D gene is named only where the DNA matches it firmly. Some rows mark clone size as missing; the rest say once, few, many or name a class of expanded clone.

V	size	J	D	DNA	CDR3
TRBV9	-	TRBJ2-1	TRBD2	TGTGCCAGCAGAGCCGGGACTAGCGAATACAATGAGCAGTTCTTC	CASRAGTSEYNEQFF
TRBV4-1	-	TRBJ2-5	TRBD1	TGCGCCAGCAGCCAAGAACGGGCGGGGACAGGAAGGTCGTACCAAGAGACCCAGTACTTC	CASSQERAGTGRSYQETQYF
TRBV5-1	-	TRBJ1-1	-	TGCGCCAGCAGCTTGCAGGGACCGAACACTGAAGCTTTCTTT	CASSLQGPNTEAFF
TRBV2	-	TRBJ1-1	TRBD1	TGTGCCAGCGGACCAACAGGGGTCACTGAAGCTTTCTTT	CASGPTGVTEAFF
TRBV7-8	-	TRBJ2-1	TRBD1	TGTGCCAGCAGCAGACAGGGTGGCTCCTACAATGAGCAGTTCTTC	CASSRQGGSYNEQFF
TRBV7-9	once	TRBJ2-1	-	TGTGCCAGCAGCCTCGGAGCTGTCAATGAGCAGTTCTTC	CASSLGAVNEQFF
TRBV6-6	-	TRBJ2-1	-	TGTGCCAGCAGTCTCGCGAGCTCCTACAATGAGCAGTTCTTC	CASSLASSYNEQFF
TRBV18	-	TRBJ2-2	-	TGTGCCAGCTCACCGGCCATTCGGGGGACCGGGGAGCTGTTTTTT	CASSPAIRGTGELFF
TRBV6-5	-	TRBJ2-7	TRBD1	TGTGCCAGCAGTTACTCTAACAGGGGGAACGAGCAGTACTTC	CASSYSNRGNEQYF
TRBV18	-	TRBJ1-3	-	TGTGCCAGCTCACCAGACACAGGGAGCTCTGGAAACACCATATATTTT	CASSPDTGSSGNTIYF
TRBV6-2/TRBV6-3	-	TRBJ1-5	TRBD1	TGTGCCAGCAGTGGACAGGGGTTCAATCAGCCCCAGCATTTT	CASSGQGFNQPQHF
TRBV18	-	TRBJ1-2	-	TGTGCCAGCTCACCACAACAGTCTAACTATGGCTACACCTTC	CASSPQQSNYGYTF
TRBV5-4	-	TRBJ1-2	-	TGTGCCAGCAGCTTGGCCCGGTTGACTCATGGCTACACCTTC	CASSLARLTHGYTF
TRBV5-4	-	TRBJ2-5	-	TGTGCCAGCAGCGCTCCCACAGCGGGTGGGGTAGAGACCCAGTACTTC	CASSAPTAGGVETQYF
TRBV18	-	TRBJ2-7	TRBD1	TGTGCCAGCTCACCTAAACAGGGGGCCGAGCAGTACTTC	CASSPKQGAEQYF
TRBV2	-	TRBJ2-5	-	TGTGCCAGCAGCCCACAGGGAACCCCCGAGACCCAGTACTTC	CASSPQGTPETQYF
TRBV6-5	-	TRBJ1-5	-	TGTGCCAGCAGTTTACGACAGGCGCATAGCAATCAGCCCCAGCATTTT	CASSLRQAHSNQPQHF
TRBV5-6	-	TRBJ1-2	TRBD1	TGTGCCAGCAGCTTCTTACAGGGGGATGGCTACACCTTC	CASSFLQGDGYTF
TRBV12-3/TRBV12-4	-	TRBJ1-5	-	TGTGCCAGCAGTTCAGCTAATCAGCCCCAGCATTTT	CASSSANQPQHF
TRBV18	-	TRBJ2-1	-	TGTGCCAGCTCAACTAGCCGGGACAGAAGAAACAATGAGCAGTTCTTC	CASSTSRDRRNNEQFF
TRBV12-3/TRBV12-4	-	TRBJ1-4	-	TGTGCCAGCAGTTTGCGGACGGAAAAACTGTTTTTT	CASSLRTEKLFF
TRBV28	-	TRBJ1-1	TRBD1	TGTGCCAGCAGTTCGATACAGGGGGCGGGGGCTTTCTTT	CASSSIQGAGAFF
TRBV27	-	TRBJ1-6	-	TGTGCCAGCAGTTTCGGACAGCTTTCGTCACCCCTCCACTTT	CASSFGQLSSPLHF
TRBV6-4	-	TRBJ2-5	-	TGTGCCAGCAGTGAGTACCAAGAGACCCAGTACTTC	CASSEYQETQYF
TRBV29-1	-	TRBJ1-2	-	TGCAGCGTTGTAAGTCCAGTCGACTATGGCTACACCTTC	CSVVSPVDYGYTF
TRBV5-4	-	TRBJ2-2	-	TGTGCCAGCAGCTTGGGGCCTGACACGGTGAACACCGGGGAGCTGTTTTTT	CASSLGPDTVNTGELFF
TRBV29-1	-	TRBJ1-3	-	TGCAGCGTTGGAGGGGGCTCTGGAAACACCATATATTTT	CSVGGGSGNTIYF
TRBV4-2	once	TRBJ2-1	-	TGTGCCAGCAGCTCACGGGGTATCAGAGACAATGAGCAGTTCTTC	CASSSRGIRDNEQFF
TRBV18	-	TRBJ1-1	-	TGTGCCAGCTCCCCCGTTGCGGGGGTCGGGAACACTGAAGCTTTCTTT	CASSPVAGVGNTEAFF
TRBV24-1	-	TRBJ2-1	TRBD1	TGTGCCACCAGTGACAGGGGGCGTTCCAATGAGCAGTTCTTC	CATSDRGRSNEQFF
TRBV19	once	TRBJ1-1	TRBD1	TGTGCCAGTAGGGAACAGGGGCAAGGAACTGAAGCTTTCTTT	CASREQGQGTEAFF
TRBV30	-	TRBJ2-1	TRBD2	TGTGCCTGGAGTGTAGGTACAGCGGGGTCCTACAATGAGCAGTTCTTC	CAWSVGTAGSYNEQFF
TRBV5-1	-	TRBJ2-7	-	TGCGCCAGCAGCCCCTCGACAGTCTACGAGCAGTACTTC	CASSPSTVYEQYF
TRBV24-1	-	TRBJ2-1	-	TGTGCCACCAGTGATTCCAGGAGGGTGTACAATGAGCAGTTCTTC	CATSDSRRVYNEQFF
TRBV27	-	TRBJ2-5	TRBD2	TGTGCCAGCAGTTTATCGGTAGCGGGAGGCGGGGAGACCCAGTACTTC	CASSLSVAGGGETQYF
TRBV29-1	once	TRBJ2-1	TRBD2	TGCAGCGTGCTGGGGGGGGGTTCCAATGAGCAGTTCTTC	CSVLGGGSNEQFF
TRBV30	-	TRBJ2-7	TRBD2	TGTGCCTGGGATGGGACTAGCGGATCCTACGAGCAGTACTTC	CAWDGTSGSYEQYF
TRBV6-6	-	TRBJ1-5	-	TGTGCCAGCAGTTACGCCTCAGGGTATAGCAATCAGCCCCAGCATTTT	CASSYASGYSNQPQHF
TRBV3-1/TRBV3-2	-	TRBJ1-1	-	TGTGCCAGCAGCCAAGATCTGACGCAGAGGGAAGCTTTCTTT	CASSQDLTQREAFF
TRBV7-9	-	TRBJ2-7	-	TGTGCCAGCAGCTTAGGGGTAGGAGAGCAGTACTTC	CASSLGVGEQYF
TRBV5-1	-	TRBJ2-7	-	TGCGCCAGCAGCTTTTCCCGACTCACGGAGCAGTACTTC	CASSFSRLTEQYF
TRBV19	-	TRBJ1-4	-	TGTGCCAGTAGTATACCACGGAGCCCCAATGAAAAACTGTTTTTT	CASSIPRSPNEKLFF
TRBV5-1	-	TRBJ2-7	TRBD1	TGCGCCAGCAGCGGAGACAGGGAGAGCCGCCACGAGCAGTACTTC	CASSGDRESRHEQYF
TRBV5-1	-	TRBJ2-7	TRBD2	TGCGCCAGCAGCTTGTTGAGCGGGAGGGACTCCTACGAGCAGTACTTC	CASSLLSGRDSYEQYF
TRBV7-8	once	TRBJ2-7	-	TGTGCCAGCAGCCCGTGGACGGCCTTAGGGAGCGAGCAGTACTTC	CASSPWTALGSEQYF
TRBV29-1	few	TRBJ2-3	-	TGCAGCGTCGACACAGATACGCAGTATTTT	CSVDTDTQYF
TRBV6-5	-	TRBJ2-2	-	TGTGCCAGCAGCCTCGCGGTGGGAACCGGGGAGCTGTTTTTT	CASSLAVGTGELFF
TRBV7-9	-	TRBJ1-3	-	TGTGCCAGCAGGCAGGACAGCTCTGGAAACACCATATATTTT	CASRQDSSGNTIYF
TRBV5-1	-	TRBJ2-7	-	TGCGCCAGCAGCTTGGGATCCGGGATTACGATCCCCTACGAGCAGTACTTC	CASSLGSGITIPYEQYF
TRBV9	-	TRBJ2-1	TRBD1	TGTGCCAGCAGCGTAGAAGGGACAGATTACAATGAGCAGTTCTTC	CASSVEGTDYNEQFF
TRBV7-3	-	TRBJ1-3	-	TGTGCCAGCAGCTTAGCGGGAGCTGGAAACACCATATATTTT	CASSLAGAGNTIYF
TRBV10-3	-	TRBJ2-7	-	TGTGCCATCAGTCCCAGACCCGAATCCTACGAGCAGTACTTC	CAISPRPESYEQYF
TRBV9	-	TRBJ1-2	TRBD1	TGTGCCAGCAGCGTAGCGGCCAGGGGGACCTATGGCTACACCTTC	CASSVAARGTYGYTF
TRBV19	-	TRBJ1-1	-	TGTGCCAGTAGTGACCGGGGGCGCTCGGACACTGAAGCTTTCTTT	CASSDRGRSDTEAFF